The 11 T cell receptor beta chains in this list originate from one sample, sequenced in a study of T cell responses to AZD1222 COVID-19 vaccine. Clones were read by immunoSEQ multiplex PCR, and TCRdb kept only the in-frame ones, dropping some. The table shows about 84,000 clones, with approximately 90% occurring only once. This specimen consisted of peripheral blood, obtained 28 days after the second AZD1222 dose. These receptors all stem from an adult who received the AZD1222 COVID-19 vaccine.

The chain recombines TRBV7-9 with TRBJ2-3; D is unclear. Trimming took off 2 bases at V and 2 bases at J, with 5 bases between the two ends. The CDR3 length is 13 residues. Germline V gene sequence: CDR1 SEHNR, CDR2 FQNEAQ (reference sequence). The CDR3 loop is CASSLSVTDTQYF. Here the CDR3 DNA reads TGTGCCAGCAGCTTATCGGTCACAGATACGCAGTATTTT. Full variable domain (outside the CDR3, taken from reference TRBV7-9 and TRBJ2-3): DTGVSQNPRHKITKRGQNVTFRCDPISEHNRLYWYRQTLGQGPEFLTYFQNEAQLEKSRLLSDRFSAERPKGSFSTLEIQRTEQGDSAMYLCASSLSVTDTQYFGPGTRLTVL.

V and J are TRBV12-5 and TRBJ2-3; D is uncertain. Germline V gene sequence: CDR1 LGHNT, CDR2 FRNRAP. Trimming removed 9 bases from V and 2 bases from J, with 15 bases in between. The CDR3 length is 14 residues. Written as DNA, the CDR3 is TGTGCTAGCTCCCTGCGGCAAAACACAGATACGCAGTATTTT. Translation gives CASSLRQNTDTQYF.

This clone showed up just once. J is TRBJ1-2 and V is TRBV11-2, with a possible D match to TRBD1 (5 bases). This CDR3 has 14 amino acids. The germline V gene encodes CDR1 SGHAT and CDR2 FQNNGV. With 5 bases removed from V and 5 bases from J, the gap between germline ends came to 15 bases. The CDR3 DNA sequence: TGTGCCAGCAGCCAGGGATCGGAGGGGTATGGCTACACCTTC. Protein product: CASSQGSEGYGYTF.

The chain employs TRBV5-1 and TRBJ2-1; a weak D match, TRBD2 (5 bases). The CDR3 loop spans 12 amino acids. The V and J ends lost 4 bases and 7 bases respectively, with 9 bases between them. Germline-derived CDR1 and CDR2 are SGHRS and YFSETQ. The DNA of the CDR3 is TGCGCCAGCAGCACTACGGGAAATGAGCAGTTCTTC. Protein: CASSTTGNEQFF. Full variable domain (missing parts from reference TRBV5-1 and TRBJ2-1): KAGVTQTPRYLIKTRGQQVTLSCSPISGHRSVSWYQQTPGQGLQFLFEYFSETQRNKGNFPGRFSGRQFSNSRSEMNVSTLELGDSALYLCASSTTGNEQFFGPGTRLTVL.

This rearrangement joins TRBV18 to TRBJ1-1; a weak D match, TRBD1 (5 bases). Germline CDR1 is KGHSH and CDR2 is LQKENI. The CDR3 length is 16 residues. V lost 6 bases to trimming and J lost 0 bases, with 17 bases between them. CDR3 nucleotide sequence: TGTGCCAGCTCCCCCAAGGGGCAGACCATGAACACTGAAGCTTTCTTT. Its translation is CASSPKGQTMNTEAFF.

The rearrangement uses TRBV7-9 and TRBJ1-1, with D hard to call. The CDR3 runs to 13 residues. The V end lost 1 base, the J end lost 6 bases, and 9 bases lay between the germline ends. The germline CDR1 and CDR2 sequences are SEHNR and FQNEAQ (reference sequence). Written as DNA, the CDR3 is TGTGCCAGCAGCTTAGTAAGGATCGCTGAAGCTTTCTTT. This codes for CASSLVRIAEAFF.

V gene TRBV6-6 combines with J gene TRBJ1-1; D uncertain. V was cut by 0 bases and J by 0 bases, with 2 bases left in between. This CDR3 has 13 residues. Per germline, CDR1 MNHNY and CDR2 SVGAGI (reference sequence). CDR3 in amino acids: CASSYSVNTEAFF. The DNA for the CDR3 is TGTGCCAGCAGTTACTCAGTGAACACTGAAGCTTTCTTT.

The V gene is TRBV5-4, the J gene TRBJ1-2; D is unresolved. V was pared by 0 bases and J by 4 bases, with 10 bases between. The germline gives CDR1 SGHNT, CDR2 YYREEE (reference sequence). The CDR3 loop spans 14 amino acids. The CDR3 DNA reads TGTGCCAGCAGCTTGGAAGTCAAGCCCTATGGCTACACCTTC. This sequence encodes CASSLEVKPYGYTF.

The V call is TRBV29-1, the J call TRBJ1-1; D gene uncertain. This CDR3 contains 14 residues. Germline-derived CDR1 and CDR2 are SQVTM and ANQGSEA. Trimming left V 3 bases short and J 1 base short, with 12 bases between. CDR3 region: CSVEGRAKNTEAFF. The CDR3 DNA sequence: TGCAGCGTTGAGGGCCGCGCAAAGAACACTGAAGCTTTCTTT.

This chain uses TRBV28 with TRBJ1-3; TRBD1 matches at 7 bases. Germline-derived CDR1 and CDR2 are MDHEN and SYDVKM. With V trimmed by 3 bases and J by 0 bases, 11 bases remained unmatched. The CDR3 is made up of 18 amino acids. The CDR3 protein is CASSLLLPGGSSGNTIYF. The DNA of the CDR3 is TGTGCCAGCAGTTTGTTATTGCCAGGGGGGAGCTCTGGAAACACCATATATTTT.

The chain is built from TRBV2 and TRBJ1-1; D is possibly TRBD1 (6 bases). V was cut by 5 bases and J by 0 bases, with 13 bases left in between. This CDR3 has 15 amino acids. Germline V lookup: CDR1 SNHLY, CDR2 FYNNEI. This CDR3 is CASSQAGVMNTEAFF. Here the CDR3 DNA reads TGTGCCAGCAGTCAGGCAGGGGTGATGAACACTGAAGCTTTCTTT.